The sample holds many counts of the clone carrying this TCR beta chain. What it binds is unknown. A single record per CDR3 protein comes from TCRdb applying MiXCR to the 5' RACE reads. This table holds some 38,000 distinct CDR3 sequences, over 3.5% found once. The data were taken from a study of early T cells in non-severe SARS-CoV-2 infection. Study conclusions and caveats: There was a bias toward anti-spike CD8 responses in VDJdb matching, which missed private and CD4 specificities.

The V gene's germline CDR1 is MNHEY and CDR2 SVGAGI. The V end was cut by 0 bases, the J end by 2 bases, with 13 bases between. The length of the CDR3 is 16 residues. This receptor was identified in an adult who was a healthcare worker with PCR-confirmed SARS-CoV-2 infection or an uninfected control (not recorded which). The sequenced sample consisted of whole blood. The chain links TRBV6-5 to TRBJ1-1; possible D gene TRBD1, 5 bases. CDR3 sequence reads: CASSYSGGYSNTEAFF. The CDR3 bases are TGTGCCAGCAGTTACTCCGGGGGTTACTCTAACACTGAAGCTTTCTTT.